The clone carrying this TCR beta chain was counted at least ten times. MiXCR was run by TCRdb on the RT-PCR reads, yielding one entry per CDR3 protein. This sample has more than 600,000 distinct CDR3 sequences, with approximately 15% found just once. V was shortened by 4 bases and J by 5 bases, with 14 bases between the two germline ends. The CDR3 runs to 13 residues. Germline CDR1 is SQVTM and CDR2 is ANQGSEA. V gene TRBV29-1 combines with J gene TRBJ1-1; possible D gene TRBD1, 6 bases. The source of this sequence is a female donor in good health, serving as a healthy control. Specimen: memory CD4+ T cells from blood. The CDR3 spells CSVAGAVRTEAFF. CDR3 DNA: TGCAGCGTTGCGGGGGCCGTAAGAACTGAAGCTTTCTTT.